This TCR beta chain is drawn from a study of T-cell reconstitution after alpha-beta-depleted transplantation in children. Whole-study results and caveats: Expanded clones from the graft, numbering several hundred, reportedly supplied alpha-beta T cells about two months after transplant. Surviving recipient T cells and thymic progenitors produced the high day-60 TCRbeta diversity seen in some patients. From newly produced T cells came most of the T-cell counts and diversity one year after transplant.

In regard to this clonotype: As yet, its antigen is unknown.

In germline, CDR1 is SQVTM, CDR2 ANQGSEA. Germline trimming cut 1 base from V and 4 bases from J; bases unmatched to any gene: 8. The CDR3 length is 15 residues. Unique molecular identifiers were used in preparing the TCRbeta library. TCRdb redid the calling of the PCR reads with MiXCR, one entry per CDR3 protein. The data show around 250,000 distinct CDR3 sequences, about 25% seen once. The sample consisted of PBMCs, taken before TCRalphabeta/CD19-depleted stem cell transplant. The receptor was isolated from a girl aged 2 to 9 with Fanconi anemia, due to receive a stem cell transplant. This chain uses TRBV29-1 with TRBJ2-3; 7 bases fit TRBD2. This CDR3 is CSVEARGRVADTQYF. DNA of the CDR3: TGCAGCGTTGAAGCGAGAGGGAGGGTGGCAGATACGCAGTATTTT.